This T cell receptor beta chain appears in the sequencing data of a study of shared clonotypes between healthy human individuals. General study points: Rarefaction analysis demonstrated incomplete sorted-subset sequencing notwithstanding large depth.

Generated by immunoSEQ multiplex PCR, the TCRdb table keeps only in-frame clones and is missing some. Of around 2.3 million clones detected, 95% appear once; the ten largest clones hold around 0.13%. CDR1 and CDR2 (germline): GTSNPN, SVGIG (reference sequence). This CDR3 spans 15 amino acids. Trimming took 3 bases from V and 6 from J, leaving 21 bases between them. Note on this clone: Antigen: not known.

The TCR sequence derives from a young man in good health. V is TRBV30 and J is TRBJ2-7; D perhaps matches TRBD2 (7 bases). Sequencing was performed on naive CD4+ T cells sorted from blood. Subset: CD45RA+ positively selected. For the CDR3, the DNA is TGTGCCTGGAGCTTAGAGGGGGGGTCTACGATCGAGCAGTACTTC. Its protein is CAWSLEGGSTIEQYF. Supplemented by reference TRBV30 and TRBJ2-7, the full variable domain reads SQTIHQWPATLVQPVGSPLSLECTVEGTSNPNLYWYRQAAGRGLQLLFYSVGIGQISSEVPQNLSASRPQDRQFILSSKKLLLSDSGFYLCAWSLEGGSTIEQYFGPGTRLTVT.